These T cell receptor beta chains were read from a single sample in a study of control samples from healthy donors and cancer patients. The data were produced by immunoSEQ multiplex PCR, yet TCRdb's version contains in-frame clones alone and is incomplete. The sample contains approximately 100,000 clones, roughly 92% of which appear only once. Sequences were obtained from blood. The receptors shown here come from a human donor in good health. The donor label of this sample is uncertain. Both conserved end residues are part of each CDR3. The D gene is left open where the match is weak. Clone size, where shown, is once, few, many, or a class for clones that have expanded.

CDR3aa: CASSQDWKGVGNTIYF; CDR3nt: TGCGCCAGCAGCCAAGATTGGAAAGGGGTGGGAAACACCATATATTTT; v_gene: TRBV4-3; abundance: -; j_gene: TRBJ1-3; d_gene: -
CDR3aa: CASSPGDVNQPQHF; CDR3nt: TGTGCCAGCAGCCCGGGGGATGTCAATCAGCCCCAGCATTTT; v_gene: TRBV7-9; abundance: -; j_gene: TRBJ1-5; d_gene: -
CDR3aa: CASSQVQPLTGGQPQHF; CDR3nt: TGCGCCAGCAGCCAAGTTCAGCCGCTTACAGGCGGTCAGCCCCAGCATTTT; v_gene: TRBV4-1; abundance: once; j_gene: TRBJ1-5; d_gene: -
CDR3aa: CASGTDSYGYTF; CDR3nt: TGTGCTAGTGGGACTGACAGCTATGGCTACACCTTC; v_gene: TRBV12-5; abundance: -; j_gene: TRBJ1-2; d_gene: -
CDR3aa: CASSLSRSDNSPLHF; CDR3nt: TGTGCCAGCAGCTTATCCCGAAGCGATAATTCACCCCTCCACTTT; v_gene: TRBV7-3; abundance: -; j_gene: TRBJ1-6; d_gene: -
CDR3aa: CASGSGTGSFKRLATNEKLFF; CDR3nt: TGTGCCAGCGGATCCGGGACAGGGTCCTTTAAAAGGCTCGCAACTAATGAAAAACTGTTTTTT; v_gene: TRBV7-5; abundance: -; j_gene: TRBJ1-4; d_gene: -
CDR3aa: CASSIQGLGEQYF; CDR3nt: TGTGCCAGTAGTATCCAGGGGTTAGGGGAGCAGTACTTC; v_gene: TRBV19; abundance: -; j_gene: TRBJ2-7; d_gene: -
CDR3aa: CATSESGQGTDTQYF; CDR3nt: TGTGCCACCAGTGAGAGCGGACAGGGGACAGATACGCAGTATTTT; v_gene: TRBV24-1; abundance: -; j_gene: TRBJ2-3; d_gene: TRBD1
CDR3aa: CASSQESLSGYEQYF; CDR3nt: TGTGCCAGCAGCCAAGAGAGCCTCTCGGGTTACGAGCAGTACTTC; v_gene: TRBV4-2; abundance: -; j_gene: TRBJ2-7; d_gene: -
CDR3aa: CASSFRSGGRETQYF; CDR3nt: TGTGCCAGCAGCTTCAGGTCGGGGGGCCGGGAGACCCAGTACTTC; v_gene: TRBV11-2; abundance: -; j_gene: TRBJ2-5; d_gene: -
CDR3aa: CASTTRGGAEAFF; CDR3nt: TGTGCCAGCACCACCCGTGGAGGGGCTGAAGCTTTCTTT; v_gene: TRBV28; abundance: -; j_gene: TRBJ1-1; d_gene: -
CDR3aa: CASSVAPTEANYGYTF; CDR3nt: TGTGCCAGCAGCGTAGCCCCGACAGAAGCTAACTATGGCTACACCTTC; v_gene: TRBV9; abundance: -; j_gene: TRBJ1-2; d_gene: -
CDR3aa: CASRERTGTNTGELFF; CDR3nt: TGTGCCAGCAGGGAAAGGACAGGGACGAACACCGGGGAGCTGTTTTTT; v_gene: TRBV6-1; abundance: once; j_gene: TRBJ2-2; d_gene: TRBD1
CDR3aa: CASSMGRGRAQHF; CDR3nt: TGTGCCAGTAGTATGGGGCGGGGGAGAGCCCAGCATTTT; v_gene: TRBV19; abundance: -; j_gene: TRBJ1-5; d_gene: -
CDR3aa: CASNSLSTGMNTEAFF; CDR3nt: TGTGCCAGCAACTCCCTTTCGACAGGCATGAACACTGAAGCTTTCTTT; v_gene: TRBV9; abundance: -; j_gene: TRBJ1-1; d_gene: -
CDR3aa: CASSEWGRETDTQYF; CDR3nt: TGTGCCAGCAGTGAATGGGGGCGGGAGACAGATACGCAGTATTTT; v_gene: TRBV6-1; abundance: -; j_gene: TRBJ2-3; d_gene: -
CDR3aa: CASRHGEGYTF; CDR3nt: TGTGCCAGCAGGCATGGGGAGGGCTACACCTTC; v_gene: TRBV27; abundance: -; j_gene: TRBJ1-2; d_gene: -
CDR3aa: CASSEGGSGANVLTF; CDR3nt: TGTGCCAGCAGTGAAGGGGGCTCTGGGGCCAACGTCCTGACTTTC; v_gene: TRBV6-1; abundance: few; j_gene: TRBJ2-6; d_gene: -
CDR3aa: CSRPGDGYTF; CDR3nt: TGCAGTAGACCAGGGGATGGCTACACCTTC; v_gene: TRBV20-1; abundance: -; j_gene: TRBJ1-2; d_gene: -
CDR3aa: CASSFGPLNQPQHF; CDR3nt: TGTGCCAGCAGCTTTGGTCCGCTTAATCAGCCCCAGCATTTT; v_gene: TRBV5-5; abundance: -; j_gene: TRBJ1-5; d_gene: -
CDR3aa: CASRSRGTADNGYTF; CDR3nt: TGTGCCAGCAGGTCCCGCGGGACAGCAGATAATGGCTACACCTTC; v_gene: TRBV14; abundance: -; j_gene: TRBJ1-2; d_gene: TRBD1
CDR3aa: CSVDSNRGHNEQFF; CDR3nt: TGCAGCGTTGATTCAAACAGGGGTCACAATGAGCAGTTCTTC; v_gene: TRBV29-1; abundance: -; j_gene: TRBJ2-1; d_gene: TRBD1
CDR3aa: CASSGQGRKYQETQYF; CDR3nt: TGTGCCAGCAGTGGTCAAGGCAGAAAGTACCAAGAGACCCAGTACTTC; v_gene: TRBV2; abundance: once; j_gene: TRBJ2-5; d_gene: -
CDR3aa: CASSIRETQYF; CDR3nt: TGTGCCAGTAGTATAAGGGAGACCCAGTACTTC; v_gene: TRBV19; abundance: -; j_gene: TRBJ2-5; d_gene: -
CDR3aa: CASSQLGARYGYTF; CDR3nt: TGTGCCAGCAGCCAATTGGGGGCGCGCTATGGCTACACCTTC; v_gene: TRBV3-1/TRBV3-2; abundance: once; j_gene: TRBJ1-2; d_gene: -
CDR3aa: CASSTYRGGNTGELFF; CDR3nt: TGTGCCAGTAGTACCTACAGGGGGGGGAACACCGGGGAGCTGTTTTTT; v_gene: TRBV19; abundance: -; j_gene: TRBJ2-2; d_gene: -
CDR3aa: CASSWTLRGRWTKNGYTF; CDR3nt: TGTGCCAGCAGCTGGACCCTCAGGGGCAGATGGACAAAGAATGGCTACACCTTC; v_gene: TRBV5-4; abundance: -; j_gene: TRBJ1-2; d_gene: -
CDR3aa: CASSVGAGANTEAFF; CDR3nt: TGTGCCAGCAGCGTAGGCGCAGGGGCGAACACTGAAGCTTTCTTT; v_gene: TRBV9; abundance: medium-sized; j_gene: TRBJ1-1; d_gene: -
CDR3aa: CAWSVGLAGGTDTQYF; CDR3nt: TGTGCCTGGAGTGTTGGACTAGCGGGGGGAACAGATACGCAGTATTTT; v_gene: TRBV30; abundance: -; j_gene: TRBJ2-3; d_gene: TRBD2
CDR3aa: CASSVGSKETQYF; CDR3nt: TGTGCCAGCAGCGTAGGGTCTAAAGAGACCCAGTACTTC; v_gene: TRBV9; abundance: -; j_gene: TRBJ2-5; d_gene: -
CDR3aa: CASSFPQGGLGNTIYF; CDR3nt: TGTGCCAGCAGCTTTCCTCAGGGCGGATTGGGAAACACCATATATTTT; v_gene: TRBV11-2; abundance: -; j_gene: TRBJ1-3; d_gene: -
CDR3aa: CASSQSPAQGGYTEAFF; CDR3nt: TGCGCCAGCAGTCAATCGCCCGCACAGGGTGGGTACACTGAAGCTTTCTTT; v_gene: TRBV23-1; abundance: -; j_gene: TRBJ1-1; d_gene: -
CDR3aa: CASSDPTGGYNSPLHF; CDR3nt: TGTGCCAGCAGCGATCCGACAGGGGGCTATAATTCACCCCTCCACTTT; v_gene: TRBV9; abundance: once; j_gene: TRBJ1-6; d_gene: TRBD1
CDR3aa: CATSDLVEQFF; CDR3nt: TGTGCCACCAGTGATTTGGTTGAGCAGTTCTTC; v_gene: TRBV24-1; abundance: -; j_gene: TRBJ2-1; d_gene: -
CDR3aa: CASSGTSGGAVKYF; CDR3nt: TGCGCCAGCAGCGGGACTAGCGGGGGGGCCGTGAAGTACTTC; v_gene: TRBV5-1; abundance: -; j_gene: TRBJ2-4; d_gene: TRBD2
CDR3aa: CATRTGDTGELFF; CDR3nt: TGTGCCACCAGGACAGGGGACACCGGGGAGCTGTTTTTT; v_gene: TRBV24-1; abundance: -; j_gene: TRBJ2-2; d_gene: TRBD1
CDR3aa: CASSPQGASGANVLTF; CDR3nt: TGTGCCAGCAGCCCCCAGGGGGCTAGTGGGGCCAACGTCCTGACTTTC; v_gene: TRBV7-8; abundance: -; j_gene: TRBJ2-6; d_gene: TRBD1
CDR3aa: CASSESPGGNGELFF; CDR3nt: TGCGCCAGCAGTGAGTCTCCAGGGGGGAACGGGGAGCTGTTTTTT; v_gene: TRBV10-2; abundance: -; j_gene: TRBJ2-2; d_gene: -
CDR3aa: CASSRGQVGEQYF; CDR3nt: TGTGCCAGTAGCCGGGGACAGGTCGGCGAGCAGTACTTC; v_gene: TRBV19; abundance: -; j_gene: TRBJ2-7; d_gene: TRBD1
CDR3aa: CASRTGGGNTIYF; CDR3nt: TGTGCCAGCCGGACAGGGGGCGGAAACACCATATATTTT; v_gene: TRBV2; abundance: -; j_gene: TRBJ1-3; d_gene: TRBD1
CDR3aa: CASSTGLAGEYEQYF; CDR3nt: TGTGCCAGCAGCACTGGACTAGCGGGAGAATACGAGCAGTACTTC; v_gene: TRBV9; abundance: -; j_gene: TRBJ2-7; d_gene: TRBD2
CDR3aa: CASKIDSEAGTDTQYF; CDR3nt: TGTGCCAGCAAAATAGACTCTGAAGCGGGGACAGATACGCAGTATTTT; v_gene: TRBV25-1; abundance: -; j_gene: TRBJ2-3; d_gene: TRBD2
CDR3aa: CASSSKRQGHEQYF; CDR3nt: TGTGCCAGCAGTTCTAAGCGACAGGGGCACGAGCAGTACTTC; v_gene: TRBV27; abundance: once; j_gene: TRBJ2-7; d_gene: TRBD1
CDR3aa: CASSQDRGFGNTQYF; CDR3nt: TGTGCCAGCAGCCAAGATCGAGGATTCGGGAATACGCAGTATTTT; v_gene: TRBV3-1/TRBV3-2; abundance: once; j_gene: TRBJ2-3; d_gene: -
CDR3aa: CASSARDRGLVEQYF; CDR3nt: TGTGCCAGTAGTGCCCGGGACAGGGGACTAGTGGAGCAGTACTTC; v_gene: TRBV19; abundance: -; j_gene: TRBJ2-7; d_gene: TRBD1